What follows are 5 T cell receptor beta chains derived from one specimen sequenced in a study of cytotoxic CD8 clonotypes in ibrutinib-treated CLL. TCRdb's table, derived via immunoSEQ multiplex PCR, lists solely in-frame clones and lacks some. This table holds approximately 30,000 clones, approximately 57% found once. The sample was PBMCs, taken before ibrutinib treatment. The receptors shown here come from a human donor with chronic lymphocytic leukemia.

This clone has just a few counts. The rearrangement uses TRBV19 and TRBJ1-5; no firm D call. This CDR3 region has 16 residues. V gave up 4 bases and J gave up 2 bases, with 15 bases separating them. In germline, CDR1 is LNHDA, CDR2 SQIVND (reference sequence). CDR3 in amino acids: CASSKAVPLGNQPQHF. The DNA of the CDR3 is TGTGCCAGTAGTAAGGCGGTTCCCCTTGGCAATCAGCCCCAGCATTTT.

This chain uses TRBV19 with TRBJ1-6, with 10 bases fitting TRBD1. Trimming took 5 bases from V and 8 from J; bases not matched to a gene: 6. CDR1 and CDR2 from the germline V gene are LNHDA and SQIVND (reference sequence). This CDR3 has 15 amino acids. The CDR3 sequence is CASSSPGTGDSPLHF. CDR3 sequence (DNA): TGTGCCAGTAGTTCACCAGGGACAGGGGATTCACCCCTCCACTTT.

The CDR3 sequence is CASSRRGGSGETQYF. The CDR3 DNA follows: TGTGCCAGCAGCCGCCGTGGGGGGAGTGGGGAGACCCAGTACTTC. This chain links TRBV7-3 with TRBJ2-5; a possible D gene is TRBD2 (6 bases). V lost 5 bases, J lost 5 bases, and 18 bases lay in between. There are 15 residues in the CDR3. The germline V gene encodes CDR1 SGHTA and CDR2 FQGTGA.

V gene TRBV4-2 combines with J gene TRBJ2-2; 7 nucleotides line up with TRBD1. V trimming: 1 base; J trimming: 9 bases; junction bases outside the gene matches: 2. The CDR3 loop spans 13 amino acids. The V gene's germline CDR1 is LGHNA and CDR2 YNFKEQ. The CDR3 DNA sequence: TGTGCCAGCAGCCAAGGAGGGGGCCGGGAGCTGTTTTTT. Its protein product is CASSQGGGRELFF.

J is TRBJ2-1 and V is TRBV19, with D possibly TRBD2 on 5 matching bases. Trimming removed 8 bases at V and 7 bases at J, with 21 bases between. The germline V gene encodes CDR1 LNHDA and CDR2 SQIVND (reference sequence). The CDR3 runs to 15 residues. For the CDR3, the DNA is TGTGCCAGTTCAAAGACGGGGTGGAGTCGGAATGAGCAGTTCTTC. It specifies CASSKTGWSRNEQFF.